This TCR beta chain was captured by sequencing in a study of T cell repertoires in cytomegalovirus infection. About the research overall: An indication of both CMV infection and matching HLA type came from public TCR beta signatures. Findings and limits, study-wide: The cumulative frequency of public TCR beta families distinguished individuals who carried CMV together with the relevant HLA. Clonotype analysis showed dominance of the ex vivo response by HLA-C-restricted CMV-specific TCR beta clonotypes.

MiXCR was run by TCRdb on the reads, yielding one entry per CDR3 protein. The sample holds around 190,000 distinct CDR3 sequences, around an eighth seen once. This clonotype has at least ten counts. The antigen is unknown. This CDR3 is 13 amino acids long. Trimming took 1 base from V and 4 from J, leaving 7 bases between them. This clonotype was sampled from a human donor in good health (CMV status not recorded). Some clones in this sample may be carry-over from other donors' samples. The chain combines TRBV12-3 or TRBV12-4 with TRBJ1-1; maybe TRBD1 (6 bases). What was sequenced was PBMCs. CDR3 loop: CASSLGGLTEAFF. CDR3 in DNA: TGTGCCAGCAGTTTAGGGGGGCTCACTGAAGCTTTCTTT.